The 26 T cell receptor beta chains given below trace back to one sample, sequenced in a study of vaccination and CD4 T cells after COVID-19. Treatment meaning: roughly 10-day PBMC culture with coronavirus spike peptide pools or control peptides (ViraFEST assay). The Oncomine TCR Beta short-read assay sequenced DNA from cultured CD4+ T cells. TCRdb recomputed calls from the PCR reads with MiXCR, one row per CDR3 protein. Among some 16,000 distinct CDR3 sequences, around 52% were seen once, and the ten largest hold 3% to 4.5%. These receptors' targets are unknown. The material was CD4+ T cells from blood, cultured in vitro, obtained before SARS-CoV-2 vaccination. The receptor source for this set is a human donor who had recovered from COVID-19.

This clonotype appeared a single time. V and J are TRBV30 and TRBJ1-6, with 11 bases identical to TRBD1. The germline V gene has CDR1 GTSNPN and CDR2 SVGIG (reference sequence). The V gene end was trimmed by 3 bases and the J gene end by 8 bases; junction bases not matched to a gene: 6. The CDR3 totals 15 residues. CDR3 DNA sequence: TGTGCCTGGAGGCTGGACAGGGGGCAATATTCACCCCTCCACTTT. Translating gives CAWRLDRGQYSPLHF. The full variable domain, its missing parts supplied by reference TRBV30 and TRBJ1-6, is SQTIHQWPATLVQPVGSPLSLECTVEGTSNPNLYWYRQAAGRGLQLLFYSVGIGQISSEVPQNLSASRPQDRQFILSSKKLLLSDSGFYLCAWRLDRGQYSPLHFGNGTRLTVT.

This clonotype was seen more than once but under ten times. Germline and junction disagree at one end, which may indicate a read error. The chain carries TRBV7-3 and TRBJ1-1, with unresolved D. Germline assignment: CDR1 SGHTA and CDR2 FQGTGA. This CDR3 region has 13 residues. The CDR3 DNA follows: TGTGCCAGCAGGTTAAGCATGAACACTGAAGCTTTCTTT. Translated, it gives CASRLSMNTEAFF.

There are a few counts of this clonotype. The CDR3 sequence: CASSLARAGTDTQYF. CDR3 DNA sequence: TGTGCCAGCAGCTTAGCCAGGGCCGGCACAGATACGCAGTATTTT. V gene TRBV7-2 combines with J gene TRBJ2-3, with D possibly matching TRBD1 (5 bases). Germline values: CDR1 SGHTA, CDR2 FQGNSA. The CDR3 has 15 residues. The V gene lost 0 bases and the J gene lost 1 base, with 8 bases spanning the gap.

The rearrangement joins TRBV6-2 or TRBV6-3 to TRBJ2-3; D assignment may be TRBD1 or TRBD2 (6 bases each). The CDR3 is 18 residues long. Trimming stripped 0 bases from V and 0 bases from J, with 16 bases between. CDR1 and CDR2 (germline): MNHEY, SVGEGT. The CDR3 nucleotides are TGTGCCAGCAGTTACTCGAATCTGAGGGGGGCTAGCACAGATACGCAGTATTTT. Translated, it gives CASSYSNLRGASTDTQYF.

This chain links TRBV10-3 with TRBJ1-2; 7 bases match TRBD1. The length of the CDR3 is 14 residues. V trimming: 0 bases; J trimming: 8 bases; junction bases outside the gene matches: 6. Germline V gives CDR1 ENHRY, CDR2 SYGVKD. The chain's CDR3 is CAISESDRAKGYTF. CDR3 nucleotides: TGTGCCATCAGTGAGTCTGACAGGGCAAAGGGCTACACCTTC.

Details on this clonotype: Germline is not matched at one junction end, which may reflect a read error. The rearrangement links TRBV6-2 or TRBV6-3 to TRBJ2-2; weak D call: TRBD2 (6 bases). Germline V lookup: CDR1 MNHEY, CDR2 SVGEGT. The CDR3 sequence is 15 residues long. The CDR3 DNA reads TGTGCCAGCAGTGACTCTGCGGGAAACACCGGGGAGCTGTTTTTT. This translates into CASSDSAGNTGELFF.

The rearrangement links TRBV7-6 to TRBJ1-1; D call uncertain. Germline V gene lookup returns CDR1 SGHVS and CDR2 FNYEAQ. This CDR3 is 15 amino acids long. V lost 3 bases and J 4 bases, leaving 15 bases between the germline ends. The chain's CDR3 is CASSFATGSGTEAFF. Here the CDR3 DNA reads TGTGCCAGCAGCTTCGCGACGGGGTCTGGCACTGAAGCTTTCTTT.

The chain couples TRBV19 to TRBJ2-2; 14 bases are a match to TRBD2. V shed 3 bases, J shed 6 bases, and the junction held 3 bases outside the gene matches. The CDR3 is 16 residues long. Germline V gene sequence: CDR1 LNHDA, CDR2 SQIVND (reference sequence). CDR3 sequence (DNA): TGTGCCAGTAGTATCCCGACTAGCGGGAGGGCCGGGGAGCTGTTTTTT. This gives the protein CASSIPTSGRAGELFF.

This clonotype was detected a few times. This chain connects TRBV20-1 to TRBJ1-2, with D tentatively TRBD1 (5 bases). V lost 4 bases and J 6 bases, leaving 18 bases between the germline ends. This CDR3 is built from 14 residues. Germline CDR1 is DFQATT and CDR2 is SNEGSKA (reference sequence). CDR3 residues: CSATKPGQGDGYTF. The DNA for the CDR3 is TGCAGTGCTACGAAGCCGGGGCAGGGTGATGGCTACACCTTC.

The V and J genes are TRBV29-1 and TRBJ1-5, with TRBD1 matching over 10 bases. CDR1 is SQVTM and CDR2 is ANQGSEA in the germline V gene. The trim removed 6 bases at V and 4 bases at J, leaving 3 bases unmatched. The CDR3 sequence is 13 residues long. The CDR3 sequence: CSVADRGNQPQHF. The CDR3, as DNA: TGCAGCGTCGCGGACAGGGGGAATCAGCCCCAGCATTTT.

The DNA for the CDR3 is TGTGCCAGCAGCTTGGGTGGACGGGGAGCCACAGATACGCAGTATTTT. It specifies CASSLGGRGATDTQYF. The chain combines TRBV7-2 with TRBJ2-3; the D gene is possibly TRBD2 (5 bases). Per germline, CDR1 SGHTA and CDR2 FQGNSA. V lost 3 bases to trimming and J lost 2 bases, with 15 bases between them. The CDR3 loop spans 16 amino acids.

J is TRBJ2-5 and V is TRBV5-1; D is perhaps TRBD1 or TRBD2 (6 bases each). CDR3 length equals 15 residues. CDR1 and CDR2 (germline): SGHRS, YFSETQ. V lost 5 bases and J 5 bases, leaving 19 bases between the germline ends. The CDR3 DNA reads TGCGCCAGCAGATTAGGAGGGGGATTTGGGGAGACCCAGTACTTC. Protein product: CASRLGGGFGETQYF.

This clonotype was detected only a few times. The V and J genes are TRBV6-1 and TRBJ1-2, with no clear D. V was trimmed by 2 bases and J by 5 bases, leaving 3 bases between them. CDR3 length: 11 amino acids. Germline-derived CDR1 and CDR2 are MNHNS and SASEGT. CDR3 sequence reads: CASSEWYGYTF. The CDR3 DNA follows: TGTGCCAGCAGTGAATGGTATGGCTACACCTTC.

This clonotype is labeled as medium-sized. The chain carries TRBV6-1 and TRBJ1-1, with 10 bases aligning to TRBD1. This CDR3 is 16 amino acids long. J was trimmed by 3 bases and V by 6 bases; bases with no gene match: 10. Germline V gene sequence: CDR1 MNHNS, CDR2 SASEGT. CDR3 protein: CASSRQGAIADTEAFF. The CDR3 nucleotides read TGTGCCAGCAGCCGACAGGGGGCGATTGCGGACACTGAAGCTTTCTTT.

The J gene is TRBJ1-1, the V gene TRBV6-2 or TRBV6-3; 9 bases fit TRBD1. CDR1 and CDR2 from the germline V gene are MNHEY and SVGEGT. V was pared by 6 bases and J by 7 bases, with 6 bases of the junction left unmatched. This CDR3 spans 13 amino acids. CDR3 coding DNA: TGTGCCAGCAGCCGGACAGGGGAAATTGAAGCTTTCTTT. Its protein product is CASSRTGEIEAFF.

The genes are TRBV15 and TRBJ2-3, with D perhaps matching TRBD1 or TRBD2 (7 bases each). V gave up 0 bases and J gave up 0 bases, with 13 bases separating them. The CDR3 has 17 amino acids. Germline CDR1 reads LNHNV; CDR2 reads YYDKDF (reference sequence). The CDR3 DNA reads as TGTGCCACCAGCAGAGAGAGGGGGCGGGGGAGCACAGATACGCAGTATTTT. It codes for CATSRERGRGSTDTQYF.

This clonotype appeared once. The CDR3 region is CASSPTAERQYF. Written as DNA, the CDR3 is TGTGCCAGCAGCCCAACGGCGGAGCGGCAGTACTTC. V is TRBV11-3 and J is TRBJ2-7; D call uncertain. The V end lost 5 bases, the J end lost 9 bases, and 14 bases lay between the germline ends. Germline V CDR1 and CDR2: SGHNT, YENEEA. The CDR3 covers 12 residues.

This chain connects TRBV7-2 to TRBJ1-5, with D perhaps matching TRBD1 (5 bases). The V and J ends lost 1 base and 3 bases respectively, with 7 bases between them. The CDR3 has 14 amino acids. Germline CDR1 SGHTA, CDR2 FQGNSA. The CDR3 loop reads CASSLEGFNQPQHF. CDR3 coding DNA: TGTGCCAGCAGCTTAGAGGGGTTCAATCAGCCCCAGCATTTT. The full variable domain, its missing parts supplied by reference TRBV7-2 and TRBJ1-5, is GAGVSQSPSNKVTEKGKDVELRCDPISGHTALYWYRQSLGQGLEFLIYFQGNSAPDKSGLPSDRFSAERTGGSVSTLTIQRTQQEDSAVYLCASSLEGFNQPQHFGDGTRLSIL.

The genes are TRBV6-1 and TRBJ1-1, with D possibly being TRBD1 (5 bases). Trimming shortened V by 4 bases and J by 3 bases, and 18 bases separated the two germline ends. The CDR3 is 16 residues long. Germline V CDR1 and CDR2: MNHNS, SASEGT. The DNA for the CDR3 is TGTGCCAGCAGTGTAGCCGGGGACGTTGGCGACACTGAAGCTTTCTTT. Translation gives CASSVAGDVGDTEAFF.

The CDR3 region is CASSLTGVGYGYTF. The CDR3 nucleotides read TGTGCCAGCAGCTTAACAGGGGTGGGGTATGGCTACACCTTC. The rearrangement joins TRBV7-2 to TRBJ1-2; 7 bases agree with TRBD1. V lost 2 bases, J lost 5 bases, and 5 bases stayed unmatched. The CDR3 has 14 residues. Germline loops: CDR1 SGHTA, CDR2 FQGNSA.

This clonotype has a handful of counts. The chain joins TRBV20-1 to TRBJ1-6; possible D gene TRBD1, 6 bases. This CDR3 has 13 residues. V lost 3 bases to trimming and J lost 10 bases, with 13 bases between them. Germline V gives CDR1 DFQATT, CDR2 SNEGSKA (reference sequence). The CDR3 spells CSARGQGNSPLHF. The CDR3 DNA sequence: TGCAGTGCTAGGGGGCAGGGGAACTCACCCCTCCACTTT.

The CDR3 DNA reads TGCGCCAGCAGCTTGGACCCTGGAACTGAAGCTTTCTTT. Amino acid sequence: CASSLDPGTEAFF. The rearrangement uses TRBV5-1 and TRBJ1-1; D gene ambiguous. The CDR3 length is 13 residues. The V gene lost 0 bases and the J gene lost 5 bases, with 8 bases spanning the gap. CDR1 and CDR2 (germline): SGHRS, YFSETQ.

V gene TRBV6-1 combines with J gene TRBJ1-5, with D perhaps TRBD1 (6 bases). This CDR3 is built from 14 residues. Looked up from germline, CDR1 is MNHNS and CDR2 is SASEGT. With 3 bases removed from V and 6 bases from J, the gap between germline ends came to 12 bases. Here the CDR3 reads CASSEAGDGQPQHF. CDR3 sequence (DNA): TGTGCCAGCAGTGAGGCAGGGGACGGTCAGCCCCAGCATTTT.

Of note for this clonotype: One end of the junction varies from germline; a read error may be responsible. V is TRBV20-1 and J is TRBJ1-4; 9 bases fit TRBD1. Germline CDR1 reads DFQATT; CDR2 reads SNEGSKA (reference sequence). The CDR3 totals 14 residues. The CDR3 coding sequence is TGCAGGGCTACAGGGGGCTTAACTAATGAAAAACTGTTTTTT. It specifies CRATGGLTNEKLFF.

The V call is TRBV5-4, the J call TRBJ1-2, with TRBD1 matching 7 bases. J gave up 8 bases and V 7 bases, and 14 bases lay outside the gene matches. Germline CDR1 SGHNT, CDR2 YYREEE (reference sequence). The CDR3 has 14 amino acids. The CDR3 DNA reads as TGTGCCAGCCGAAACCTAAGACAGGGAGGGGGCTACACCTTC. This sequence encodes CASRNLRQGGGYTF.

This sequence joins TRBV7-2 and TRBJ2-4; 7 bases fit TRBD1. With V trimmed by 4 bases and J by 8 bases, 5 bases remained unmatched. CDR1 and CDR2 (germline): SGHTA, FQGNSA. This CDR3 is built from 13 residues. CDR3 in DNA: TGTGCCAGCAGCTCACAGGGGTTTGACATTCAGTACTTC. It encodes CASSSQGFDIQYF. The whole variable domain, filled in from reference TRBV7-2 and TRBJ2-4, reads GAGVSQSPSNKVTEKGKDVELRCDPISGHTALYWYRQSLGQGLEFLIYFQGNSAPDKSGLPSDRFSAERTGGSVSTLTIQRTQQEDSAVYLCASSSQGFDIQYFGAGTRLSVL.